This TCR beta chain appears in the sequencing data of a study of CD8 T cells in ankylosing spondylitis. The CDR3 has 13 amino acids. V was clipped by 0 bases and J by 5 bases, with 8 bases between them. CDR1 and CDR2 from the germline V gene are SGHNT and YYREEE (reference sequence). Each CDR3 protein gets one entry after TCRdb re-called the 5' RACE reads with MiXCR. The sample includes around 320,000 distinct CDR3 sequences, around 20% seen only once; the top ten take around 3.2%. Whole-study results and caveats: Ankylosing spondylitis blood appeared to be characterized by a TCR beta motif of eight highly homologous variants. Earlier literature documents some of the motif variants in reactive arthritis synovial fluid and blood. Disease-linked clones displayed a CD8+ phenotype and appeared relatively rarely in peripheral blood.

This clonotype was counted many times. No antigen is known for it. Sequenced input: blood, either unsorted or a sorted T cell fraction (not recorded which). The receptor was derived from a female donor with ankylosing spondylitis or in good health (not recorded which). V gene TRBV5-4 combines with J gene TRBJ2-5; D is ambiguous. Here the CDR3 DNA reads TGTGCCAGCAGCTTGGGGCAGATGGAGACCCAGTACTTC. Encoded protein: CASSLGQMETQYF. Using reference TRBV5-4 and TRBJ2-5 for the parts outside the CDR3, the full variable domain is ETGVTQSPTHLIKTRGQQVTLRCSSQSGHNTVSWYQQALGQGPQFIFQYYREEENGRGNFPPRFSGLQFPNYSSELNVNALELDDSALYLCASSLGQMETQYFGPGTRLLVL.